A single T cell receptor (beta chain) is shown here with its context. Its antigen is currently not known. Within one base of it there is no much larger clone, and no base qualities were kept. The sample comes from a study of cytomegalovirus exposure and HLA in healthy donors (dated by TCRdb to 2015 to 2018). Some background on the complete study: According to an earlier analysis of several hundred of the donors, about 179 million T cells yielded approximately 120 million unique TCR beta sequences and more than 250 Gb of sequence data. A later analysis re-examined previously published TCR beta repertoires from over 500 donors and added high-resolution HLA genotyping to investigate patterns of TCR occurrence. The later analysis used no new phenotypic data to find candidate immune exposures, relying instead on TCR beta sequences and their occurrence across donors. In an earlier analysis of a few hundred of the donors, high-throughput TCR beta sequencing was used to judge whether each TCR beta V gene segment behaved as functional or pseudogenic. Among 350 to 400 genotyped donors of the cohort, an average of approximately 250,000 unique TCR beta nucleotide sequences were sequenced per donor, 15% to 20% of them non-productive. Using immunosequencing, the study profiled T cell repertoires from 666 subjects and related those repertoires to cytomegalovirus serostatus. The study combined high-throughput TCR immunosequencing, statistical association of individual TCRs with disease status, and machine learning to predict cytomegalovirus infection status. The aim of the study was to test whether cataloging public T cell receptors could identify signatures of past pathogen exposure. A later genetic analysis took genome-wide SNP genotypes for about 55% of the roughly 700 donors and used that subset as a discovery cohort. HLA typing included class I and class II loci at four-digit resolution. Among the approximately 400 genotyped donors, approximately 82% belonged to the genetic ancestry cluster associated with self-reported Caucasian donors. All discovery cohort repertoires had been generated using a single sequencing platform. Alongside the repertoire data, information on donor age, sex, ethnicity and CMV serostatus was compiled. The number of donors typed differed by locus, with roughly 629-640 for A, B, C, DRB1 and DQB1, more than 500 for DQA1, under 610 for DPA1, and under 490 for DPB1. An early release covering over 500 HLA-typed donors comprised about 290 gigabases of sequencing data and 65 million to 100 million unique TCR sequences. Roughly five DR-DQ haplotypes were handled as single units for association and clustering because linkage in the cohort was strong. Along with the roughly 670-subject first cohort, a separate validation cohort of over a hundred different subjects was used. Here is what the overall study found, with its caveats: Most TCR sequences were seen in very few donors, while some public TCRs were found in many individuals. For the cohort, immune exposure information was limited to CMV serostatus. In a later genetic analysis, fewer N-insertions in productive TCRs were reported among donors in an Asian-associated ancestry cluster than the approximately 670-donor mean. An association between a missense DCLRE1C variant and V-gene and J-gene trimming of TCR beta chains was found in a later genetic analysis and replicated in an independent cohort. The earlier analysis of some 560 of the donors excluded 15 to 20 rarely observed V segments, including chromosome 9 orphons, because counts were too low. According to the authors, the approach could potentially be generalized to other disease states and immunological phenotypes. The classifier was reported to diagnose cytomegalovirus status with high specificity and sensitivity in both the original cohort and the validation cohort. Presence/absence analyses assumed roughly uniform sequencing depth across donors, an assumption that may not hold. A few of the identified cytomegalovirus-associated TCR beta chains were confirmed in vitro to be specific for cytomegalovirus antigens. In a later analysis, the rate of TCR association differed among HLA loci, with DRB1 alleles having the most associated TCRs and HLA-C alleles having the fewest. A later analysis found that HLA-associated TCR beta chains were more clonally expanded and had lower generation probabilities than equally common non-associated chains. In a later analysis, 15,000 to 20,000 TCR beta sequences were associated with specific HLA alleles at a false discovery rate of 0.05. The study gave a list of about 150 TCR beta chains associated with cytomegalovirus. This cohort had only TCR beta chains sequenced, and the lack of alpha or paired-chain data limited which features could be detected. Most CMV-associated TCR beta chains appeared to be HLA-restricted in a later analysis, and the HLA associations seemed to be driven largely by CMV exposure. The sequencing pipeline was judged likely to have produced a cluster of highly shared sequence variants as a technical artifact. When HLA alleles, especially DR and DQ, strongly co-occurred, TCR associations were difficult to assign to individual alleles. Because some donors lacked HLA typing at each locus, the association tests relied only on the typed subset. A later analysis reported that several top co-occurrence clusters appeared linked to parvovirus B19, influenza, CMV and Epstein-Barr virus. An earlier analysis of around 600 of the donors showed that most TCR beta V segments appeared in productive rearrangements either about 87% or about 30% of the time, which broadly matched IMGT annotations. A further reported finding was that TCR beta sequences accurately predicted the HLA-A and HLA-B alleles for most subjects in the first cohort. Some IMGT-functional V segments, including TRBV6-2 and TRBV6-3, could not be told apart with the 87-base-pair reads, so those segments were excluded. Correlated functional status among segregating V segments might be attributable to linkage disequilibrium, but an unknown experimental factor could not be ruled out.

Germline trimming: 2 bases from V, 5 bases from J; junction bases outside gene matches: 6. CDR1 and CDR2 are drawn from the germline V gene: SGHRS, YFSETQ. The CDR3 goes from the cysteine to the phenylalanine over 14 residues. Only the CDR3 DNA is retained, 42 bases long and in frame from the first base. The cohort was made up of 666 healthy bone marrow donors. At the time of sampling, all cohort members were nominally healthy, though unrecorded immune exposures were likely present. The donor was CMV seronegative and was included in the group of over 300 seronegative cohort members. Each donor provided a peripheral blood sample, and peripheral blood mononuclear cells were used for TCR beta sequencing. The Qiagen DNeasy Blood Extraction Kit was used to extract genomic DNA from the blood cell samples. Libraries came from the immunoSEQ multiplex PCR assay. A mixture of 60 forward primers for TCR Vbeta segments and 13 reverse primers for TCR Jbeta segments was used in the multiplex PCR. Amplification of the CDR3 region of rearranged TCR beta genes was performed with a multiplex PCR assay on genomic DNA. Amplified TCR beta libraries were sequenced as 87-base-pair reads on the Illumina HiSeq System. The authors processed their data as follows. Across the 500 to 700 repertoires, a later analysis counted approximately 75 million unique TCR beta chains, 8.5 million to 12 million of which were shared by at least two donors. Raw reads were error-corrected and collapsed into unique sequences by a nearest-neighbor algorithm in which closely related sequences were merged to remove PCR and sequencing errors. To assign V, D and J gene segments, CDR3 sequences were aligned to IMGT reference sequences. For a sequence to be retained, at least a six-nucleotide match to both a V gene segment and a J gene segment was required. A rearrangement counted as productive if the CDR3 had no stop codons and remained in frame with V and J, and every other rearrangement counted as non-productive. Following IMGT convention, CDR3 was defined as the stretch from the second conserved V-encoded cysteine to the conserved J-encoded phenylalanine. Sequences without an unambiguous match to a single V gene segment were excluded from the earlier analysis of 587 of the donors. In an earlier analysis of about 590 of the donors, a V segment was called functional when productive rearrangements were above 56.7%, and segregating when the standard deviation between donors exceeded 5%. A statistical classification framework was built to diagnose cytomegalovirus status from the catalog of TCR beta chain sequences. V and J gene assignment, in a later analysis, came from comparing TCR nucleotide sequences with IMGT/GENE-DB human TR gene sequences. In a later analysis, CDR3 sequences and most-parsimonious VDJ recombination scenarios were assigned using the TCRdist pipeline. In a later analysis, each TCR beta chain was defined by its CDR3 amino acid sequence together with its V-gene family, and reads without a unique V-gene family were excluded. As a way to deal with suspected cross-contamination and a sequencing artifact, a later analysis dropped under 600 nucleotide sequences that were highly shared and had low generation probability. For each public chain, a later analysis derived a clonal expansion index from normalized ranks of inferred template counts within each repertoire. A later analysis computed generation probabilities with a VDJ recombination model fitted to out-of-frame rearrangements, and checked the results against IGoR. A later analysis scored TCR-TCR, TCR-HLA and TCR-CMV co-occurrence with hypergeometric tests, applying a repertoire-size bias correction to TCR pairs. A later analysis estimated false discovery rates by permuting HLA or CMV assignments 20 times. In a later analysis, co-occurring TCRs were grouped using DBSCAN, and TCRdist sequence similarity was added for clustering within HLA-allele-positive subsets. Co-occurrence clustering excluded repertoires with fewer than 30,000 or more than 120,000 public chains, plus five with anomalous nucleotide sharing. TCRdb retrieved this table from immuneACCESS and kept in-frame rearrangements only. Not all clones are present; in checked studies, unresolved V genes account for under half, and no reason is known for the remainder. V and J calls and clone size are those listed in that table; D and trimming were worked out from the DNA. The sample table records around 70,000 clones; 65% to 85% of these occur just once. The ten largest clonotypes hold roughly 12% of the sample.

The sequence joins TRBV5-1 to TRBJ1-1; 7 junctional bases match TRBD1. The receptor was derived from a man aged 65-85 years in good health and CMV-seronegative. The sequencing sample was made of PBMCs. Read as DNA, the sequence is TGCGCCAGCAGCTTTACAGGGGAGGAGACTGAAGCTTTCTTT. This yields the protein CASSFTGEETEAFF.